The 8 T cell receptor beta chains reported below all come from one sample, sequenced in a study of human T cells and chemical hapten exposure. TCRdb redid the calling of the RACE reads with MiXCR, one entry per CDR3 protein. The data contain a few hundred thousand distinct CDR3 sequences, 4.5% to 5.5% of them singletons. Documented time point: pre-sensitization, week 0. Stated treatment: therapeutic diphenylcyclopropenone sensitization with weekly scalp DPC. The sample consisted of whole blood, taken in connection with sensitization to the hapten diphenylcyclopropenone (DPC). These receptors all come from a woman in her late teens or twenties with alopecia areata. Some clones in this sample may be carry-over from other donors' samples.

The CDR3 loop reads CASSVSPLQGQETQYF. The CDR3 DNA sequence: TGTGCCAGCAGCGTCTCTCCCCTACAGGGCCAAGAGACCCAGTACTTC. This sequence joins TRBV9 and TRBJ2-5; TRBD1 is a possible D gene (6 bases). CDR1 SGDLS and CDR2 YYNGEE come from the germline V gene. V was trimmed by 2 bases and J by 1 base, leaving 15 bases between them. CDR3 size: 16 residues. Full variable domain (missing parts from reference TRBV9 and TRBJ2-5): DSGVTQTPKHLITATGQRVTLRCSPRSGDLSVYWYQQSLDQGLQFLIQYYNGEERAKGNILERFSAQQFPDLHSELNLSSLELGDSALYFCASSVSPLQGQETQYFGPGTRLLVL.

The chain couples TRBV29-1 to TRBJ1-2; D ambiguous. The V and J ends lost 2 bases and 0 bases respectively, with 13 bases between them. CDR3 size: 15 residues. Germline values: CDR1 SQVTM, CDR2 ANQGSEA. The CDR3 DNA follows: TGCAGCGTTGAAAAGACCCCTATGTCTAACTATGGCTACACCTTC. Its protein is CSVEKTPMSNYGYTF.

The chain joins TRBV7-2 to TRBJ2-1; 8 bases match TRBD1. V shed 5 bases and J 3 bases; nucleotides not matched to a gene: 6. CDR1 SGHTA and CDR2 FQGNSA come from the germline V gene. This CDR3 is 15 amino acids long. This CDR3 reads CASSTQGANYNEQFF. The CDR3 DNA reads TGTGCCAGCAGCACCCAGGGGGCGAACTACAATGAGCAGTTCTTC. Drawing the rest from reference TRBV7-2 and TRBJ2-1, the complete variable domain is GAGVSQSPSNKVTEKGKDVELRCDPISGHTALYWYRQSLGQGLEFLIYFQGNSAPDKSGLPSDRFSAERTGGSVSTLTIQRTQQEDSAVYLCASSTQGANYNEQFFGPGTRLTVL.

This clonotype was recorded many times. The chain carries TRBV12-3 or TRBV12-4 and TRBJ2-1; D gene uncertain. The CDR3 runs to 15 residues. Deletions cut 2 bases from V and 0 bases from J, with 8 bases between. CDR3 DNA: TGTGCCAGCAGTTTACACGAGAGCTCCTACAATGAGCAGTTCTTC. Translated: CASSLHESSYNEQFF.

Remarks on this clonotype: A read error may account for a junction end that differs from germline. V is TRBV6-1 and J is TRBJ2-2; the D is unclear. There are 14 residues in the CDR3. The V gene's germline CDR1 is MNHNS and CDR2 SASEGT. CDR3 region: CAISAVRNTGELFF. As DNA, the CDR3 is TGTGCCATCAGTGCGGTCAGGAACACCGGGGAGCTGTTTTTT.

This clonotype came up many times. This chain joins TRBV9 and TRBJ2-3, with TRBD2 matching over 11 bases. The CDR3 extends over 18 amino acids. The germline V gene encodes CDR1 SGDLS and CDR2 YYNGEE. The V gene end was trimmed by 4 bases and the J gene end by 3 bases; junction bases not matched to a gene: 13. The DNA for the CDR3 is TGTGCCAGCAGCCTTTTAGCGGGGGGGCCATCGAGGACAGATACGCAGTATTTT. Its translation: CASSLLAGGPSRTDTQYF.

This clonotype was picked up many times. The rearrangement uses TRBV4-2 and TRBJ2-3; 7 nucleotides match TRBD2. CDR3 length equals 16 residues. The germline gives CDR1 LGHNA, CDR2 YNFKEQ. V lost 7 bases and J lost 4; bases outside the gene matches: 14. The CDR3 region is CASTPQTGGTSDTQYF. The CDR3 DNA is TGTGCCAGCACCCCCCAAACCGGGGGGACCTCAGATACGCAGTATTTT.

The gene calls are TRBV12-3 or TRBV12-4 and TRBJ1-2; perhaps TRBD1 as D (5 bases). This CDR3 is 13 amino acids long. V lost 6 bases and J lost 7, with 15 bases in between. The CDR3: CASSLFTRGGYTF. CDR3 DNA sequence: TGTGCCAGCAGCTTATTTACTAGGGGTGGCTACACCTTC.